This T cell receptor beta chain was found in a study of identical twins (dated by TCRdb to between 2015 and 2016). Regarding the study in general: To test whether fetal clonotypes persist, the study used deep sequencing on TCR alpha and beta repertoires from monozygotic twins, unrelated adults of various ages, and cord blood. To rule out contamination, replicate twin experiments were performed at different times with different library preparation protocols. Paper-wide results and their limitations: Fewer insertions were carried by abundant cord blood beta clonotypes; a weaker similar trend was observed in young adult naive repertoires, while no such trend was observed in memory repertoires. Compared with coincidental sharing between unrelated individuals, an excess of low generation-probability sequences was observed among out-of-frame TCR alpha sequences shared between twins. Zero-insertion analyses could be partly confounded by invariant T cells such as MAIT and iNKT, although diverse VJ usage argued against such confounding for most clonotypes. A weaker excess of twin sharing was found in beta out-of-frame sequences because the signal-to-noise ratio was lowered by fewer shared sequences. In monozygotic twins, recombination models systematically underestimated out-of-frame TCR alpha sharing, but the models matched the sharing seen between unrelated individuals. Conclusions relied on cross-sectional statistical analysis, since the same donors could not be followed over many years.

Spanning cysteine to phenylalanine, the CDR3 consists of 15 amino acids. The kept DNA is CDR3 alone, 45 bases in frame from the first base. From the germline V gene (reference sequence), CDR1 is LGHDT and CDR2 is YNNKEL. V was cut back by 11 bases and J by 2 bases, leaving a gap of 19 bases between them. Every donor in the study was a healthy Caucasian. The twin cohort consisted of three pairs of female monozygotic twins, all aged roughly 18 to 30 years. CD4+ and CD8+ T cell populations were isolated with positive isolation kits from Invitrogen. Comments on this clonotype: The specificity of this receptor is unknown. One base away there is no much larger clone; base qualities are not given.

Library construction relied on 5' RACE. The sequencing machine was an Illumina HiSeq 2000. A universal primer binding site was added through template switching, and the final cDNA carried a unique molecular identifier so that TCR cDNA molecules could be counted accurately. Specific primers in the conserved constant-segment region were used to synthesize first-strand cDNA for TCR alpha and beta chains. Each cDNA library was double barcoded, with a SMART-Mk sample barcode plus Illumina barcodes, to control for contamination. Two successive PCR steps introduced TruSeq adapter sequences along with Illumina sample barcodes. The TCR alpha and beta cDNA libraries were sequenced on the Illumina HiSeq platform using custom primers. Per the authors' processing: MiGEC processed the raw reads to extract unique molecular identifiers, while MiXCR was used to determine the CDR3 positions. Recombination models were inferred per individual with the repgenHMM and IGoR tools using an EM algorithm. Shared clonotypes were analyzed with the tcR package in R, and sharing was normalized by the product of cloneset sizes. To study raw recombination without the effects of thymic and clonal selection, out-of-frame nonproductive sequences were analyzed. TCRdb reanalyzed the raw reads on its own, using fastp at Q25 for trimming and MiXCR for clone calling, and kept in-frame beta chains. CDR3 protein duplicates are merged, each entry listing the most common genes and DNA. The V and J calls and clone size are TCRdb's, not the authors'. The sample profile shows roughly 500,000 distinct CDR3 sequences; 20% to 25% of them were found once. The ten largest account for 0.75% to 0.95% of the sample.

These data also formed part of another study, on T cells expressing NK-cell markers. The second investigation adds: TCR beta-chain repertoires were profiled in sorted CD3+CD56+NKG2C+, CD3+CD56+NKG2C- and CD3+CD56-NKG2C+ T-cell subsets from seven or eight donors. Of the eight sequenced donors, seven were found to be HCMV-seropositive and one was found to be HCMV-seronegative. In several experiments an anti-gammadeltaTCR antibody was added to restrict sorting to alphabetaTCR-expressing T cells. In 6 or 7 donors, the dominant CD3+CD56+NKG2C+ clonotypes ranked among the top 10 CD8+ clonotypes, making up roughly 1.0-8% of CD8+ T cells. Those dominant clonotypes were again the most abundant among CD3+CD56-NKG2C+ cells in a few donors, at roughly 25-60.1%. Whether the expanded NKG2C-expressing T cell clones were specific for HCMV antigens was left unclear. Randomly selected healthy volunteers, three men and five women, were used as the eight sequenced donors. HCMV serostatus was determined by detecting HCMV-specific IgG in serum with a commercial ELISA kit. MIGEC was used to demultiplex reads and group the reads by UMI, and MiTCR was used to assemble and quantify clonotypes. To remove erroneous sequences, TCR cDNA sequences were retained only when supported by two or more reads. Downstream repertoire analysis used the tcR package, and clonotypes were matched across fractions by CDR3 nucleotide sequence plus V segment. Antigen specificity was annotated against VDJdb with VDJmatch, allowing one amino acid substitution in CDR3.

Source material: CD4+ T cells sorted from blood. The TCR comes from a woman in her late teens or twenties in good health. Recombination connected TRBV3-1 to TRBJ2-1, with no D gene named confidently. The nucleotide sequence reads as follows: TGTGCCTCCAGCCACAAAGGGCGAGCCTACAATGAGCAGTTCTTC. Translated, it gives CASSHKGRAYNEQFF.